In this sample, the clone carrying this T cell receptor beta chain turned up many times. The source of the sample is a study of patients and donors after allogeneic stem cell transplantation. CDR1 MDHEN and CDR2 SYDVKM come from the germline V gene. The CDR3 has 15 residues. The junction had 6 bases not matched to a gene; V was cut back by 5 bases and J by 7 bases. TCRdb fed the RT-PCR reads into MiXCR, producing one record per CDR3 protein. The table records approximately 88,000 distinct CDR3 sequences, approximately 5.2% of them present only once. The sequencing sample was made of blood, either unsorted or a sorted T cell fraction (not recorded which). The chain employs TRBV28 and TRBJ2-4; 12 positions match TRBD2. The TCR comes from a human donor who was either an allogeneic HSCT recipient or a stem cell or donor lymphocyte infusion donor (not recorded which). It is not recorded whose cells these are; they may come from a transplant donor. CDR3 sequence: CASSPRTSGTNIQYF. CDR3 coding DNA: TGTGCCAGCAGTCCGAGGACTAGCGGGACGAACATTCAGTACTTC.